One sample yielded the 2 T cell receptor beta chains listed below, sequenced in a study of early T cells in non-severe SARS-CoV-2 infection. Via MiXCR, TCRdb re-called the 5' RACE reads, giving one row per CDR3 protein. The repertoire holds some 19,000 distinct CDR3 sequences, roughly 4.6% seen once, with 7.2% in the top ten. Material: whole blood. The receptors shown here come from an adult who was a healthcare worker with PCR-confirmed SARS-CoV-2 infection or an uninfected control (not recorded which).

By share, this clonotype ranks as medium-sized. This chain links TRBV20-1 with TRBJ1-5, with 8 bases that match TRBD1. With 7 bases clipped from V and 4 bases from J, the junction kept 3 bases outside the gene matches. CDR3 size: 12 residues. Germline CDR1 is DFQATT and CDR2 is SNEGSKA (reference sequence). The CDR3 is CSGRTGNQPQHF. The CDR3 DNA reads TGCAGTGGCAGGACAGGGAATCAGCCCCAGCATTTT.

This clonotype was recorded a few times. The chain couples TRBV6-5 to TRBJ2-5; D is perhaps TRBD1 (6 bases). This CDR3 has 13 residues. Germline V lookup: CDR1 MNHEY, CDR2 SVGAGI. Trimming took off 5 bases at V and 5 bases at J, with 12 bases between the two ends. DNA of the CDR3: TGTGCCAGCAGTCCCCCAGGGGCGGAGACCCAGTACTTC. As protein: CASSPPGAETQYF.